This T cell receptor (beta chain) is from a study of blood T cell repertoires in COVID-19. In the study overall: The samples span acute and convalescent COVID-19 from the United States, Italy and Spain. Nucleic acid was either cDNA or gDNA, and it came from T cells, B-cell-depleted T cells, or PBMCs.

The CDR3 consists of 13 residues. V was clipped by 1 base and J by 2 bases, with 6 bases between them. CDR1 and CDR2 (germline): SGHNT, YENEEA. Original data processing: Amplified reference gene primers provided the basis for estimating nucleated cell counts. Assay used: immunoSEQ multiplex PCR; TCRdb lists only in-frame clones, some missing. The DNA was the basis for D and trimming; V, J and clone size are from that table. The profile shows roughly 150,000 clones, around 81% of them singletons. The source material was peripheral blood. This chain uses TRBV11-3 with TRBJ2-7; no clear D gene. This receptor was obtained from a man in his sixties or seventies who had recovered from COVID-19. Here the CDR3 reads CASSLAQTYEQYF. DNA for the CDR3: TGTGCCAGCAGCTTAGCACAGACCTACGAGCAGTACTTC.